Listed below are T cell receptor beta chains from one sample, sequenced in a study of post-analysis software for immune sequencing data. Each CDR3 protein is one row after TCRdb ran MiXCR on the PCR reads. The sample consists of more than 500,000 distinct CDR3 sequences, around 34% of them appearing once. The sequenced material came from blood. Receptor source: a girl aged 2-17 years with multiple sclerosis. Both conserved end residues are part of each CDR3. The order of the fields is D gene, V gene, clone size, J gene, CDR3 protein, CDR3 DNA. D genes are given only for firm matches. Some rows mark clone size as missing; the rest say once, few, many or name a class of expanded clone.

D: NA; V: TRBV11-2; size: NA; J: TRBJ2-3; CDR3: CASILRGASTDTQYF; DNA: TGTGCCAGCATCCTTCGGGGGGCGAGCACAGATACGCAGTATTTT
D: NA; V: TRBV24-1; size: NA; J: TRBJ2-3; CDR3: CATKATLSTDTQYF; DNA: TGTGCCACCAAAGCAACCTTATCCACAGATACGCAGTATTTT
D: NA; V: TRBV5-4; size: few; J: TRBJ2-4; CDR3: CASSLGQGGPKNIQYF; DNA: TGTGCCAGCAGCTTGGGACAGGGAGGGCCCAAAAACATTCAGTACTTC
D: NA; V: TRBV18; size: NA; J: TRBJ2-1; CDR3: CASSPSQGYNEQFF; DNA: TGTGCCAGCTCCCCCTCTCAGGGCTACAATGAGCAGTTCTTC
D: TRBD1; V: TRBV11-2; size: NA; J: TRBJ1-5; CDR3: CASSIGQGHSNQPQHF; DNA: TGTGCCAGCAGCATTGGACAGGGACATAGCAATCAGCCCCAGCATTTT
D: NA; V: TRBV6-5; size: NA; J: TRBJ2-3; CDR3: CASSYMGTQYF; DNA: TGTGCCAGCAGTTACATGGGTACGCAGTATTTT
D: TRBD2; V: TRBV20-1; size: NA; J: TRBJ2-5; CDR3: CSASPTAGGQETQYF; DNA: TGCAGTGCTAGCCCTACGGCGGGGGGGCAAGAGACCCAGTACTTC
D: NA; V: TRBV2; size: NA; J: TRBJ2-5; CDR3: CASSVMWGQETQYF; DNA: TGTGCCAGCAGTGTCATGTGGGGGCAAGAGACCCAGTACTTC
D: TRBD2; V: TRBV5-6; size: NA; J: TRBJ2-7; CDR3: CASSLTKGLAHSYEQYF; DNA: TGTGCCAGCAGCTTGACCAAGGGACTAGCGCACTCCTACGAGCAGTACTTC
D: NA; V: TRBV2; size: NA; J: TRBJ1-5; CDR3: CASSEGLGERNQPQHF; DNA: TGTGCCAGCAGTGAAGGCCTCGGAGAGAGGAATCAGCCCCAGCATTTT
D: NA; V: TRBV7-8; size: few; J: TRBJ2-3; CDR3: CASSLMDSTDTQYF; DNA: TGTGCCAGCAGCTTGATGGATAGCACAGATACGCAGTATTTT
D: NA; V: TRBV10-3; size: few; J: TRBJ2-5; CDR3: CAISGGQEQYF; DNA: TGTGCCATCAGTGGTGGACAAGAGCAGTACTTC
D: TRBD1; V: TRBV4-1; size: NA; J: TRBJ1-5; CDR3: CASGGQGTFGQPQHF; DNA: TGCGCCAGCGGGGGACAGGGGACGTTTGGTCAGCCCCAGCATTTT
D: TRBD1; V: TRBV3-1; size: once; J: TRBJ2-3; CDR3: CASSRAGTGADTQYF; DNA: TGTGCCAGCAGCCGCGCCGGGACAGGGGCAGATACGCAGTATTTT
D: TRBD2; V: TRBV7-9; size: NA; J: TRBJ2-7; CDR3: CASRATSGDPYEQYF; DNA: TGTGCCAGCAGGGCGACTAGCGGGGATCCCTACGAGCAGTACTTC
D: NA; V: TRBV20-1; size: few; J: TRBJ2-4; CDR3: CSARPGRFSMDIQYF; DNA: TGCAGTGCTAGACCTGGACGGTTCTCAATGGACATTCAGTACTTC
D: NA; V: TRBV20-1; size: NA; J: TRBJ2-7; CDR3: CSAAGPSNLYEQYF; DNA: TGCAGTGCTGCGGGTCCATCAAACCTTTACGAGCAGTACTTC
D: NA; V: TRBV6-1; size: few; J: TRBJ2-5; CDR3: CASSDGSETQYF; DNA: TGTGCCAGCAGTGACGGATCAGAGACCCAGTACTTC
D: TRBD2; V: TRBV6-5; size: few; J: TRBJ2-3; CDR3: CASRRGLAGPTQYF; DNA: TGTGCCAGCAGGAGGGGACTAGCGGGGCCTACGCAGTATTTT
D: NA; V: TRBV20-1; size: many; J: TRBJ2-5; CDR3: CSASPGIRYQETQYF; DNA: TGCAGTGCTAGCCCCGGCATCCGGTACCAAGAGACCCAGTACTTC
D: TRBD1; V: TRBV20-1; size: NA; J: TRBJ2-2; CDR3: CGRRLTGTTGELFF; DNA: TGCGGGAGACGGTTGACAGGGACCACCGGGGAGCTGTTTTTT
D: TRBD1; V: TRBV7-9; size: NA; J: TRBJ1-1; CDR3: CASLPEGTGPNTEAFF; DNA: TGTGCCAGCCTTCCTGAGGGGACAGGGCCGAACACTGAAGCTTTCTTT
D: TRBD1; V: TRBV20-1; size: NA; J: TRBJ2-3; CDR3: CSARDREPRDTQYF; DNA: TGCAGTGCACGGGACAGGGAGCCAAGGGATACGCAGTATTTT
D: TRBD2; V: TRBV10-3; size: few; J: TRBJ2-7; CDR3: CAISETGGEQYF; DNA: TGTGCCATCAGTGAGACGGGGGGCGAGCAGTACTTC
D: NA; V: TRBV6-1; size: NA; J: TRBJ1-2; CDR3: CASRPGQRGYTF; DNA: TGTGCCAGCAGGCCCGGACAGCGTGGCTACACCTTC
D: NA; V: TRBV4-1; size: NA; J: TRBJ1-4; CDR3: CASSQVMRGPPEKLFF; DNA: TGCGCCAGCAGCCAAGTGATGAGGGGTCCCCCCGAAAAACTGTTTTTT
D: NA; V: TRBV12-3/TRBV12-4; size: NA; J: TRBJ1-2; CDR3: CANRWGAGYGYTF; DNA: TGTGCCAACCGGTGGGGGGCGGGCTATGGCTACACCTTC
D: NA; V: TRBV7-9; size: NA; J: TRBJ2-3; CDR3: CASSLGSGTSTDTQYF; DNA: TGTGCCAGCAGCTTAGGGTCAGGGACCAGCACAGATACGCAGTATTTT
D: NA; V: TRBV20-1; size: NA; J: TRBJ2-1; CDR3: CSATALGGGSYNEQFF; DNA: TGCAGTGCTACCGCCTTAGGGGGTGGTTCCTACAATGAGCAGTTCTTC
D: TRBD1; V: TRBV12-3/TRBV12-4; size: NA; J: TRBJ1-5; CDR3: CASSVTGGMGNQPQHF; DNA: TGTGCCAGCAGTGTGACAGGGGGCATGGGCAATCAGCCCCAGCATTTT
D: NA; V: TRBV4-1; size: NA; J: TRBJ2-5; CDR3: CASSQERGGSSETQYF; DNA: TGCGCCAGCAGCCAAGAGCGAGGGGGGAGCTCAGAGACCCAGTACTTC
D: NA; V: TRBV19; size: NA; J: TRBJ1-5; CDR3: CASSSQKNQPQHF; DNA: TGTGCCAGTAGTAGTCAGAAAAATCAGCCCCAGCATTTT
D: NA; V: TRBV20-1; size: NA; J: TRBJ1-3; CDR3: CSAQPRVAGNTIYF; DNA: TGCAGTGCCCAACCCAGGGTAGCAGGAAACACCATATATTTT
D: NA; V: TRBV15; size: NA; J: TRBJ2-3; CDR3: CATSRVSGLSSTDTQYF; DNA: TGTGCCACCAGCAGAGTAAGCGGTCTTTCTAGCACAGATACGCAGTATTTT
D: NA; V: TRBV27; size: NA; J: TRBJ2-5; CDR3: CASKSWEETQYF; DNA: TGTGCCAGCAAGAGCTGGGAAGAGACCCAGTACTTC
D: TRBD2; V: TRBV20-1; size: NA; J: TRBJ2-7; CDR3: CSAKDMVAGTLYEQYF; DNA: TGCAGTGCTAAAGATATGGTAGCGGGGACACTCTACGAGCAGTACTTC
D: TRBD1; V: TRBV12-3/TRBV12-4; size: NA; J: TRBJ1-5; CDR3: CASTTRGTGGGNQPQHF; DNA: TGTGCCAGCACTACCAGGGGGACAGGGGGAGGCAATCAGCCCCAGCATTTT
D: NA; V: TRBV6-5; size: few; J: TRBJ1-2; CDR3: CASSRGVGYTF; DNA: TGTGCCAGCTCAAGGGGGGTTGGCTACACCTTC
D: TRBD1; V: TRBV6-5; size: NA; J: TRBJ2-1; CDR3: CASSPKRDRGSYEQFF; DNA: TGTGCCAGCAGCCCCAAACGGGACAGGGGTTCCTACGAGCAGTTCTTC
D: NA; V: TRBV2; size: few; J: TRBJ1-2; CDR3: CASSLQSGGHGYTF; DNA: TGTGCCAGCAGTTTGCAAAGCGGGGGCCATGGCTACACCTTC
D: TRBD2; V: TRBV12-3/TRBV12-4; size: NA; J: TRBJ2-3; CDR3: CASSSLGIAGRDTQYF; DNA: TGCGCCAGCAGTTCCCTCGGGATAGCGGGGAGGGATACGCAGTATTTT
D: TRBD2; V: TRBV9; size: many; J: TRBJ2-1; CDR3: CASSPTSGGASYNEQFF; DNA: TGTGCCAGCAGCCCTACTAGCGGGGGGGCCTCCTACAATGAGCAGTTCTTC
D: TRBD1; V: TRBV12-3/TRBV12-4; size: few; J: TRBJ1-1; CDR3: CASSPPDRINTEAFF; DNA: TGTGCCAGCAGTCCCCCGGACAGGATCAACACTGAAGCTTTCTTT
D: NA; V: TRBV3-1; size: NA; J: TRBJ1-1; CDR3: CASSQSRVNEAFF; DNA: TGTGCCAGCAGCCAATCTCGAGTAAATGAAGCTTTCTTT
D: NA; V: TRBV27; size: few; J: TRBJ2-5; CDR3: CASGGAQETQYF; DNA: TGTGCCAGCGGGGGGGCCCAAGAGACCCAGTACTTC
D: TRBD2; V: TRBV6-5; size: NA; J: TRBJ2-1; CDR3: CASSYQSGGLYNEQFF; DNA: TGTGCCAGCAGTTATCAGAGCGGGGGGCTCTACAATGAGCAGTTCTTC
D: NA; V: TRBV7-8; size: NA; J: TRBJ2-7; CDR3: CASSSRQGGGEQYF; DNA: TGTGCCAGCAGCTCAAGACAGGGAGGAGGAGAGCAGTACTTC
D: TRBD1; V: TRBV20-1; size: few; J: TRBJ2-5; CDR3: CSATQDRVETQYF; DNA: TGCAGTGCGACCCAGGACAGGGTCGAGACCCAGTACTTC
D: NA; V: TRBV4-1; size: NA; J: TRBJ1-3; CDR3: CASSQDRGGNTIYF; DNA: TGCGCCAGCAGCCAAGACCGAGGTGGAAACACCATATATTTT
D: TRBD1; V: TRBV6-4; size: NA; J: TRBJ1-2; CDR3: CASSDSGGGYTF; DNA: TGTGCCAGCAGTGATTCAGGGGGGGGCTACACCTTC
D: NA; V: TRBV6-1; size: few; J: TRBJ2-5; CDR3: CASSPYSRRRGYQETQYF; DNA: TGTGCCAGCAGCCCCTACTCACGGCGTAGGGGGTATCAAGAGACCCAGTACTTC
D: TRBD1; V: TRBV7-9; size: few; J: TRBJ1-5; CDR3: CASSEDRGHQPQHF; DNA: TGTGCCAGCAGCGAGGACAGGGGGCATCAGCCCCAGCATTTT
D: NA; V: TRBV28; size: few; J: TRBJ2-3; CDR3: CASSLDGWADTQYF; DNA: TGTGCCAGCAGTTTAGATGGGTGGGCAGATACGCAGTATTTT
D: NA; V: TRBV6-5; size: NA; J: TRBJ1-6; CDR3: CASSPGGDLYNSPLHF; DNA: TGTGCCAGCAGCCCTGGGGGGGACCTCTATAATTCACCCCTCCACTTT
D: TRBD1; V: TRBV2; size: NA; J: TRBJ1-4; CDR3: CASSSPTGWNNEKRFF; DNA: TGTGCCAGCAGTTCCCCGACAGGGTGGAATAATGAAAAACGGTTTTTT
D: NA; V: TRBV20-1; size: NA; J: TRBJ2-6; CDR3: CSALRPGFTFSGANVLTF; DNA: TGCAGTGCCCTCCGGCCGGGATTTACCTTTTCTGGGGCCAACGTCCTGACTTTC
D: NA; V: TRBV15; size: NA; J: TRBJ2-5; CDR3: CATRRLAGGTRETQYF; DNA: TGTGCCACGAGACGACTGGCAGGGGGGACAAGGGAGACCCAGTACTTC